This T cell receptor beta chain was profiled in a study of metastatic and nonmetastatic thyroid tumors. Across the study: Patients with malignant and benign thyroid disease provided blood and tumor or nodule tissue, whose repertoires were compared.

Study results and caveats: Benign nodules reportedly had significantly lower TCR beta diversity than malignant thyroid tumors in blood and tumor.

Germline V gene sequence: CDR1 DFQATT, CDR2 SNEGSKA (reference sequence). V shed 6 bases, J shed 1 base, and the junction held 5 bases outside the gene matches. This CDR3 is 14 amino acids long. None of the patients had undergone any treatment ahead of thyroid surgery. In the original analysis: To classify distant metastasis in papillary thyroid cancer, a model was built from CDR3 differences across clinicopathological groups. From the PCR reads, TCRdb re-called clones with MiXCR. The V and J calls were not made by the authors but by TCRdb's processing. This table holds tens of thousands of clones, 13% found once. There are many counts of this clone. What it binds is not known.

The V and J genes are TRBV20-1 and TRBJ2-2; 7 bases align to TRBD1. This sequence was found in a female donor with papillary thyroid cancer or a benign thyroid nodule (not recorded which). Some clones in this sample may be carry-over from other donors' samples. Sequences were obtained from blood. The CDR3 region has the DNA TGCAGTGCCCCGGGACAGTTGAACACCGGGGAGCTGTTTTTT. It codes for CSAPGQLNTGELFF.